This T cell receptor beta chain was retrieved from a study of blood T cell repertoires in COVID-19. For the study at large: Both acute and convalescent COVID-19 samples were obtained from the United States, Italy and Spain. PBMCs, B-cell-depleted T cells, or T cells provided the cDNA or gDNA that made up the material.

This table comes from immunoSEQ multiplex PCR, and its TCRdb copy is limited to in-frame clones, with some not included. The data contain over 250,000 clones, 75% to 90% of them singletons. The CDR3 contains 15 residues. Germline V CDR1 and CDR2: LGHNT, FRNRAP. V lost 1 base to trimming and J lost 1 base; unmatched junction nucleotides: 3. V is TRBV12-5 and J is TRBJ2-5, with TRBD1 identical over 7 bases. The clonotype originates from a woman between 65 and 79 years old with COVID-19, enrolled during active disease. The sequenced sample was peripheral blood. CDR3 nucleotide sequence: TGTGCTAGTGGTTTGGCGGGACAGTCCCAAGAGACCCAGTACTTC. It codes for CASGLAGQSQETQYF.